This is a list of T cell receptor beta chains from one sample in a study of OX40 agonist ivuxolimab in advanced cancers. Only in-frame clones appear in the TCRdb table, and some are missing; sequencing was by immunoSEQ multiplex PCR. The sample shows fewer than 90,000 clones, about 87% of them seen only once. The sample here was CD4+ or CD8+ T cells sorted from blood, taken in a trial of the OX40 agonist ivuxolimab. These receptors originate from an adult with an advanced solid tumor such as melanoma, head and neck, liver or kidney cancer. The CDR3 runs from the conserved cysteine through the conserved F or W. The order of the fields is V gene, CDR3 protein.

V gene: TRBV7-2
CDR3 protein: CASSLTIAGSGTYF

V gene: TRBV7-2
CDR3 protein: CASSTSGGPDTQYF

V gene: TRBV6-4
CDR3 protein: CASSPRGPIANEKLFF

V gene: TRBV28
CDR3 protein: CASSRNRGLGGSPLHF

V gene: TRBV7-9
CDR3 protein: CASSLPGIETQYF

V gene: TRBV5-5
CDR3 protein: CASSLSGGGEGYTF

V gene: TRBV18
CDR3 protein: CASSPRGSDTGELFF

V gene: TRBV25-1
CDR3 protein: CASSELPGAPDTGELFF

V gene: TRBV28
CDR3 protein: CASSLRDFYDTEAFF

V gene: TRBV5-1
CDR3 protein: CASSFRGDRGFASPLHF

V gene: TRBV10-3
CDR3 protein: CAISESTGTGFIGELFF

V gene: TRBV28
CDR3 protein: CASSSPGQGNEKLFF

V gene: TRBV7-2
CDR3 protein: CASSSSGRVEETQYF

V gene: TRBV2
CDR3 protein: CASSGVRGYNEQFF

V gene: TRBV2
CDR3 protein: CASSGRGNTEAFF

V gene: TRBV5-1
CDR3 protein: CASSLAQGDTGELFF

V gene: TRBV7-2
CDR3 protein: CASSLMQRRYNEQFF

V gene: TRBV7-2
CDR3 protein: CITAELMNTEAFF

V gene: TRBV6-1
CDR3 protein: CASSATSGGYETQYF

V gene: TRBV2
CDR3 protein: CASNVQGRDTEAFF

V gene: TRBV4-3
CDR3 protein: CASSQDEGSRSPLHF

V gene: TRBV7-3
CDR3 protein: CASSPHPPGTANTGELFF

V gene: TRBV21-1
CDR3 protein: CASSKVIKVGPIKYNEQFF

V gene: TRBV27
CDR3 protein: CASSFSGAGDTQYF

V gene: TRBV6-6
CDR3 protein: CASTQSGGDTEAFF

V gene: TRBV4-2
CDR3 protein: CASSPIMTGRGYTF

V gene: TRBV28
CDR3 protein: CASMGTGMGAGNTIYF

V gene: TRBV6-6
CDR3 protein: CASSAGSTATNEKLFF

V gene: TRBV7-2
CDR3 protein: CASSSPGRRISNEQFF

V gene: TRBV6-5
CDR3 protein: CASRGLAGRTDTQYF

V gene: TRBV11-2
CDR3 protein: CASSSLGRVLYGYTF

V gene: TRBV5-6
CDR3 protein: CASSATGGSYGYTF

V gene: TRBV5-1
CDR3 protein: CASSSGQGPYGYTF

V gene: TRBV5-6
CDR3 protein: CASSLSAGGAGTGELFF

V gene: TRBV7-2
CDR3 protein: CASRPDGYNEQFF

V gene: TRBV5-8
CDR3 protein: CASSLTDRPYTEAFF

V gene: TRBV6-1
CDR3 protein: CASSSVVGGGQPQHF

V gene: TRBV7-3
CDR3 protein: CASSLSSLPNTEAFF

V gene: TRBV5-6
CDR3 protein: CASSLKSGGPETQYF

V gene: TRBV5-6
CDR3 protein: CASSLRVNEQFF